This T cell receptor beta chain is drawn from a study of T cell responses to AZD1222 COVID-19 vaccine (dated by TCRdb to about 2021). Turning to the overall study: TCR sequencing covered some 240 trial participants: 207 given two doses of AZD1222 and approximately 25 given two doses of MenACWY control vaccine. Trial participants were enrolled by age into 18-55, 56-69 and 70-plus year subgroups, with around 150, 28 and 57 TCR-sequenced participants respectively.

The junction carries 1 base between V and J, which are trimmed by 0 bases and 6 bases respectively. Spanning cysteine to phenylalanine, the CDR3 consists of 11 amino acids. The retained sequence is limited to the CDR3, 33 bases, with the frame set at the first base. CDR1 and CDR2 (SGHRS, YFSETQ) derive from the germline V gene. To note about this clone: Which antigen it targets is not known. Within one base of it there is no much larger clone, and no base qualities were kept. The sample contains more than one DNA sequence encoding this CDR3.

Summary of the overall study and its limitations: CD4 TCRs associated with the vaccine covered the entire spike protein, and the dominant responses were in regions 160-218 and 743-854. Conclusions about previously exposed vaccinees were limited because only 5 or 6 AZD1222 recipients were SARS-CoV-2 seropositive at baseline. Participants were mostly white British, with more females than males. The authors suggested clonal diversity may have been underestimated. Epitopes outside the regions mutated in the B.1.351 and B.1.1.7 variants were reportedly recognized by nearly half of the unique spike-specific TCRs. After two AZD1222 doses, both the breadth and the depth of spike-specific TCRs were significantly higher than at day 0 and than in MenACWY recipients. The 56-69-year group was small, and its depth increase did not reach significance, likely because of low power. Because no day 14 peak-response samples were available, the repertoires could be characterized only after the peak T cell response.

Per the publication, the time point label means: sample from adult after SARS-CoV-2 infection, after symptom onset. A couple of convalescent COVID-19 patients, sampled after symptom onset from adults with prior SARS-CoV-2 infection, were also TCR-sequenced for comparison. The CDR3 regions of human TCRbeta chains were analyzed by immunosequencing. Per the original workflow: TCRs in the repertoires were matched against a reference library of SARS-CoV-2-specific TCRs that had been generated with the MIRA antigen-specificity platform. Breadth meant the fraction of unique TCRs that were SARS-CoV-2-associated, whereas depth meant the fraction of total T cells that were SARS-CoV-2-associated. Each spike-specific TCR was assigned to its reactive spike region and to a CD4 or CD8 class using the MIRA data. Log10-transformed breadth and depth values were compared by one-way ANOVA with Sidak's multiple comparisons tests. Held by TCRdb, this immuneACCESS table contains in-frame sequences only and omits some clones. Under half of the omission traces to an unresolved V gene where checked; the cause of the rest is unknown. V, J and clone size derive from that table, while D and trimming were established from the DNA sequence. This sample comprises some 150,000 clones, approximately 91% of them detected only once. The ten most abundant clones make up 6.9% of the sample.

This specimen consisted of peripheral blood, obtained after recovery from COVID-19. The receptor comes from an adult who had recovered from COVID-19. The chain uses TRBV5-1 and TRBJ2-1; there is no confident call for the D gene. The encoded CDR3 is CASSLANEQFF. The bases read TGCGCCAGCAGCTTGGCCAATGAGCAGTTCTTC.